This TCR beta chain was captured in a study of blood T cell repertoires in COVID-19 (dated by TCRdb to about 2020). In the study overall: The collaborator samples originated in the United States, Italy and Spain and spanned the acute and convalescent phases of COVID-19. The material from the prospective study consisted of cDNA or gDNA derived from T cells, B-cell-depleted T cells, or PBMCs. Subjects who had been exposed to COVID-19, were actively infected with it, or had recovered from it provided the deeply sampled blood TCRbeta repertoires that made up the dataset. The repertoires were made available in a free public database intended to serve as a resource for research on the immune response to SARS-CoV-2. The samples were drawn from two sources: the first 160 participants of the ongoing ImmuneRACE study, and 1,000 to 1,500 subjects contributed by 6 global collaborators. Sample metadata almost always included a de-identified subject ID, COVID-19 status, age in years and sex. Where available, HLA class I and class II types were taken from metadata supplied by the sample provider and were not determined by assay-based typing. The research as a whole found: How much clinical and demographic metadata was included differed by source and by participant, and the metadata was provided uncurated.

Worth noting for this clone: Its target antigen remains unknown. No clone much larger than this one lies a single base away; base qualities are absent.

Collaborating institutions collected whole blood in K2EDTA tubes following their own protocols. For TCRbeta analysis, collaborators shipped samples in one of three forms: frozen whole blood, isolated PBMCs, or DNA extracted from either of those sample types. TCRbeta CDR3 regions were amplified from genomic DNA by means of the immunoSEQ Assay, a bias-controlled multiplex PCR. Per the source publication's procedure: Nucleated cell counts per sample were estimated from amplification of reference gene primers within the assay. To quantify the absolute abundance of each unique TCRbeta CDR3 rearrangement, sequence reads were collapsed and filtered. For each sample, productive Simpson clonality was calculated by taking the square root of Simpson's diversity index across productive rearrangements. In its TCRdb copy, this immuneACCESS table keeps in-frame sequences only and misses some clones. Where compared with another copy, unresolved V genes explain less than half of these, and the others have no known cause. V and J calls and clone size are as listed in that table; D and trimming were resolved from the DNA. Within this sample are 150,000 to 250,000 clones, with roughly four fifths of them counted one time only. The top ten clonotypes cover 6.9% of the sample.

Deletion took 5 bases off V and 5 bases off J, with a span of 15 bases between the germline ends. Taken from the germline V gene (reference sequence), the CDR1 and CDR2 loops are MNHEY and SMNVEV. The CDR3 contains 14 residues, cysteine and phenylalanine counted. CDR3 DNA only is kept here, 42 bases in frame from base 1. The sequence derives from a human donor with acute or convalescent COVID-19. The donor label of this sample is uncertain. Sequences were obtained from peripheral blood. The rearrangement joined TRBV27 to TRBJ1-1, with TRBD1 as a weak D call on 5 bases. In nucleotides, the sequence is TGTGCCAGCAGTCCGGGACTTCGACTAACTGAAGCTTTCTTT. This sequence encodes CASSPGLRLTEAFF.